This passage covers 27 T cell receptor beta chains from one sample sequenced in a study of blood T cell repertoires in COVID-19 (TCRdb year 2020). Library construction relied on the immunoSEQ multiplex PCR assay. This is the immuneACCESS table as TCRdb keeps it, with only in-frame sequences that have V and J called. A part of the clones is gone; compared with another copy, unresolved V genes explain less than half, and the rest is unexplained. This sample gives about 190,000 clones in total; around 76% of them show up just once. Clones ranked in the top ten supply 7.8% of the sample. Sample: peripheral blood. Receptors were obtained from a woman aged 55-75 years with COVID-19, enrolled during active disease.

The DNA of the CDR3 is TGTGCCAGCAGCCCACAACTAGCGGGAGGGCAAGAGACCCAGTACTTC. Its translation is CASSPQLAGGQETQYF. This chain connects TRBV7-2 to TRBJ2-5; 13 bases map to TRBD2. The germline V gene has CDR1 SGHTA and CDR2 FQGNSA. J lost 2 bases, V lost 5 bases, and 5 bases had no gene match. The CDR3 has 16 amino acids. The full variable domain, rest sourced from reference TRBV7-2 and TRBJ2-5, is GAGVSQSPSNKVTEKGKDVELRCDPISGHTALYWYRQSLGQGLEFLIYFQGNSAPDKSGLPSDRFSAERTGGSVSTLTIQRTQQEDSAVYLCASSPQLAGGQETQYFGPGTRLLVL.

The table lists this clone with a few counts. This chain connects TRBV5-1 to TRBJ2-3, with a tentative D call TRBD2 (5 bases). The CDR3 runs 18 residues. Germline CDR1 is SGHRS and CDR2 is YFSETQ. V dropped 0 bases and J dropped 0 bases, with 17 bases sitting between them. The CDR3 protein is CASSLVPYGLTSTDTQYF. CDR3 in DNA: TGCGCCAGCAGCTTGGTACCCTACGGACTTACTAGCACAGATACGCAGTATTTT.

The CDR3 protein is CASSPGTGASYEQYF. DNA for the CDR3: TGTGCCAGCAGTCCTGGGACAGGGGCTTCCTACGAGCAGTACTTC. This rearrangement joins TRBV4-2 to TRBJ2-7, with 10 bases that match TRBD1. J gave up 1 base and V 6 bases, and 6 bases lay outside the gene matches. Looked up from germline, CDR1 is LGHNA and CDR2 is YNFKEQ. The CDR3 is 15 residues long.

The chain uses TRBV7-9 and TRBJ2-6; 7 nucleotides align to TRBD1. Germline CDR1 is SEHNR and CDR2 is FQNEAQ (reference sequence). The CDR3 is 16 residues long. The V gene end was trimmed by 4 bases and the J gene end by 1 base; junction bases not matched to a gene: 4. The CDR3 sequence: CASSSTGDSGANVLTF. The CDR3 nucleotides are TGTGCCAGCAGCTCAACAGGGGATTCTGGGGCCAACGTCCTGACTTTC.

V is TRBV2 and J is TRBJ2-3; 12 positions match TRBD2. V was clipped by 9 bases and J by 6 bases; unmatched bases: 13. This CDR3 spans 16 amino acids. CDR1 is SNHLY, CDR2 FYNNEI, per germline. The CDR3 loop is CASLRLAGAPHDTQYF. CDR3 in DNA: TGTGCCAGTCTCCGACTAGCGGGGGCACCACACGATACGCAGTATTTT.

As to this clone: Other DNA sequences in the sample encode the same CDR3. The J gene is TRBJ2-5, the V gene TRBV13, with 7 bases fitting TRBD2. Trimming at V came to 0 bases and at J to 5 bases, leaving 6 bases not matched to a gene. CDR1 is PRHDT, CDR2 FYEKMQ, per germline (reference sequence). The CDR3 has 15 amino acids. CDR3 in DNA: TGTGCCAGCAGCTTAGGAGGGGTGGGGGGGGAGACCCAGTACTTC. It is translated as CASSLGGVGGETQYF.

This clone was counted once. The gene calls are TRBV6-6 and TRBJ2-7; 8 positions agree with TRBD1. The CDR3 totals 15 residues. The germline V gene encodes CDR1 MNHNY and CDR2 SVGAGI (reference sequence). V was pared by 7 bases and J by 3 bases, with 11 bases of the junction left unmatched. The CDR3 here is CASTAAGQGVYEQYV. CDR3 DNA sequence: TGTGCCAGCACCGCCGCCGGACAGGGAGTCTACGAGCAGTACGTC.

This clone came up once. The chain couples TRBV28 to TRBJ1-1; possible D gene TRBD1, 6 bases. Germline assignment: CDR1 MDHEN and CDR2 SYDVKM. V was shortened by 6 bases and J by 1 base, with 12 bases between the two germline ends. There are 14 residues in the CDR3. This chain's CDR3 is CASSTDRPNTEAFF. In DNA form, the CDR3 reads TGTGCCAGCAGCACAGACAGGCCGAACACTGAAGCTTTCTTT.

The chain employs TRBV29-1 and TRBJ1-4; D call uncertain. Looked up from germline, CDR1 is SQVTM and CDR2 is ANQGSEA. The CDR3 is made up of 13 amino acids. Trimming cost V 4 bases and J 3 bases, with 9 bases left between them. Here the CDR3 DNA reads TGCAGCGTTGTTCCCGGGGCTAATGAAAAACTGTTTTTT. This gives the protein CSVVPGANEKLFF.

V gene TRBV3-1 (or the pseudogene TRBV3-2) combines with J gene TRBJ2-7; D is perhaps TRBD1 (6 bases). There are 13 residues in the CDR3. CDR1 and CDR2 from the germline V gene are LGHDT and YNNKEL (reference sequence). Trimming removed 6 bases at V and 3 bases at J, with 12 bases between. In nucleotides, the CDR3 is TGTGCCAGCAGGCGGACAGAACGCTACGAGCAGTACTTC. It encodes CASRRTERYEQYF.

V usage is TRBV5-1 and J usage is TRBJ1-1, with D tentatively TRBD1 (5 bases). Germline CDR1 is SGHRS and CDR2 is YFSETQ. Trimming stripped 5 bases from V and 0 bases from J, with 8 bases between. The length of the CDR3 is 13 residues. This chain's CDR3 is CASRQDLNTEAFF. The CDR3 DNA reads as TGCGCCAGCAGACAGGATCTGAACACTGAAGCTTTCTTT.

This clone was detected a few times. The genes are TRBV5-1 and TRBJ2-7; 13 bases map to TRBD2. CDR1 SGHRS and CDR2 YFSETQ come from the germline V gene. Trimming cost V 3 bases and J 2 bases; bases outside gene matches: 5. The CDR3 consists of 16 residues. DNA of the CDR3: TGCGCCAGCAGCTGGACCGGGACTAGCGGGACCTACGAGCAGTACTTC. This encodes CASSWTGTSGTYEQYF. The whole variable domain, filled in from reference TRBV5-1 and TRBJ2-7, reads KAGVTQTPRYLIKTRGQQVTLSCSPISGHRSVSWYQQTPGQGLQFLFEYFSETQRNKGNFPGRFSGRQFSNSRSEMNVSTLELGDSALYLCASSWTGTSGTYEQYFGPGTRLTVT.

The chain links TRBV18 to TRBJ2-1, with TRBD2 matching 7 bases. Germline lookup yields CDR1 KGHSH and CDR2 LQKENI. With V trimmed by 3 bases and J by 4 bases, 6 bases remained unmatched. This CDR3 is built from 15 residues. For the CDR3, the DNA is TGTGCCAGCTCACCGCGGAGCGGGGAATACAATGAGCAGTTCTTC. Its translation is CASSPRSGEYNEQFF.

The V and J genes are TRBV7-8 and TRBJ1-2, with D possibly being TRBD1 (5 bases). V dropped 4 bases and J dropped 2 bases, with 11 bases sitting between them. Germline CDR1 and CDR2: SGHVS and FQNEAQ. The CDR3 spans 14 residues. CDR3 in DNA: TGTGCCAGCAGCTCCCAGACAGTCAACTATGGCTACACCTTC. Translating gives CASSSQTVNYGYTF.

DNA of the CDR3: TGTGCCAGCAGCCTTTTGCGAGGGGAGACCCAGTACTTC. As protein: CASSLLRGETQYF. V gene TRBV3-1 (or the pseudogene TRBV3-2) combines with J gene TRBJ2-5; possibly TRBD2 for D (5 bases). The CDR3 sequence is 13 residues long. CDR1 is LGHDT, CDR2 YNNKEL, per germline (reference sequence). Trimming shortened V by 4 bases and J by 5 bases, and 11 bases separated the two germline ends.

V is TRBV11-1 and J is TRBJ1-1, with D uncertain. V shed 1 base and J shed 0 bases, with 6 bases lying between them. This CDR3 region has 14 residues. From germline, CDR1 is SGHAT and CDR2 FQDESV (reference sequence). CDR3 in DNA: TGTGCCAGCAGCTTAGGACATTTGAACACTGAAGCTTTCTTT. Its translation: CASSLGHLNTEAFF.

V gene TRBV10-3 combines with J gene TRBJ2-3; perhaps TRBD1 as D (5 bases). CDR3 length equals 16 residues. Germline V gene lookup returns CDR1 ENHRY and CDR2 SYGVKD. Trimming shortened V by 0 bases and J by 2 bases, and 12 bases separated the two germline ends. CDR3 region: CAISESIGALTDTQYF. CDR3 nucleotides: TGTGCCATCAGTGAGTCAATAGGGGCTCTCACAGATACGCAGTATTTT.

This chain joins TRBV3-1 (or the pseudogene TRBV3-2) and TRBJ1-5, with D unclear. V was cut by 0 bases and J by 7 bases, with 13 bases left in between. Germline CDR1 reads LGHDT; CDR2 reads YNNKEL (reference sequence). The CDR3 covers 15 residues. The CDR3 coding sequence is TGTGCCAGCAGCCAAGACCTAGGAGAGCCCCAGCCCCAGCATTTT. This sequence encodes CASSQDLGEPQPQHF.

The V and J genes are TRBV11-2 and TRBJ2-3; tentatively, D is TRBD2 (6 bases). Germline values: CDR1 SGHAT, CDR2 FQNNGV. The germline V and J ends were trimmed by 2 bases and 0 bases, with 9 bases remaining between them. CDR3 length: 15 amino acids. The CDR3 reads CASSLLRGSTDTQYF. For the CDR3, the DNA is TGTGCCAGCAGCTTATTGCGGGGAAGCACAGATACGCAGTATTTT.

This rearrangement joins TRBV29-1 to TRBJ2-5, with 11 bases identical to TRBD2. The CDR3 runs to 17 residues. Germline V gives CDR1 SQVTM, CDR2 ANQGSEA. The junction had 17 bases not matched to a gene; V was cut back by 6 bases and J by 5 bases. For the CDR3, the DNA is TGCAGCGTCGGAAGACAAACTAGCGGGAGTTTGAGTGAGACCCAGTACTTC. It codes for CSVGRQTSGSLSETQYF. The full variable domain, its missing parts supplied by reference TRBV29-1 and TRBJ2-5, is SAVISQKPSRDICQRGTSLTIQCQVDSQVTMMFWYRQQPGQSLTLIATANQGSEATYESGFVIDKFPISRPNLTFSTLTVSNMSPEDSSIYLCSVGRQTSGSLSETQYFGPGTRLLVL.

The CDR3 DNA is TGTGCCAGCAGCGCCTCTAGCCTAGGGAGCTACGAGCAGTACTTC. It codes for CASSASSLGSYEQYF. This chain connects TRBV5-6 to TRBJ2-7; D is possibly TRBD2 (5 bases). Germline lookup yields CDR1 SGHDT and CDR2 YYEEEE. The V end was cut by 4 bases, the J end by 3 bases, with 17 bases between. This CDR3 comprises 15 residues.

This clone turned up a few times. This sequence joins TRBV5-1 and TRBJ2-2; the match to TRBD1 covers 7 bases. V shed 3 bases and J 8 bases; nucleotides not matched to a gene: 4. The germline CDR1 and CDR2 sequences are SGHRS and YFSETQ. The CDR3 is made up of 13 amino acids. The CDR3 sequence: CASSWTGQGELFF. DNA of the CDR3: TGCGCCAGCAGCTGGACAGGCCAGGGGGAGCTGTTTTTT.

The chain uses TRBV7-2 and TRBJ2-2; TRBD2 is a possible D gene (6 bases). The germline gives CDR1 SGHTA, CDR2 FQGNSA. The CDR3 is 19 amino acids. Trimming left V 2 bases short and J 6 bases short, with 25 bases between. Here the CDR3 DNA reads TGTGCCAGCAGCTTAAGCTGGACGGTTACCCGGGACTCGGCCGGGGAGCTGTTTTTT. Its translation is CASSLSWTVTRDSAGELFF.

Points on this clone: At one end the junction does not follow the germline gene, possibly because of a read error. The same CDR3 arises from other DNA sequences in this sample as well. The chain combines TRBV11-3 with TRBJ2-5, with D perhaps TRBD2 (8 bases). Germline values: CDR1 SGHNT, CDR2 YENEEA. The CDR3 is 18 residues long. The CDR3 spells CASSLEGAGRALGETQYF. As DNA, the CDR3 is TGTGCCAGTAGCTTAGAGGGGGCCGGGAGGGCCCTTGGGGAGACCCAGTACTTC.

The CDR3 spells CASSQEIFLAENEQFF. The CDR3 coding sequence is TGTGCCAGCAGCCAAGAAATCTTCCTAGCTGAGAATGAGCAGTTCTTC. This rearrangement joins TRBV14 to TRBJ2-1; a weak D match, TRBD2 (5 bases). V lost 0 bases to trimming and J lost 7 bases, with 16 bases between them. The germline CDR1 and CDR2 sequences are SGHDN and FVKESK. This CDR3 spans 16 amino acids.

The rearrangement links TRBV2 to TRBJ1-5; TRBD1 agrees at 11 bases. The CDR3 extends over 15 amino acids. Germline loops: CDR1 SNHLY, CDR2 FYNNEI. V lost 4 bases to trimming and J lost 6 bases; unmatched junction nucleotides: 5. The CDR3 DNA reads TGTGCCAGCAGTGGAGGGACAGGGGGTAGTCAGCCCCAGCATTTT. It translates to CASSGGTGGSQPQHF.

This rearrangement joins TRBV28 to TRBJ2-5; D remains ambiguous. Germline CDR1 reads MDHEN; CDR2 reads SYDVKM. This CDR3 region has 11 residues. Trimming removed 4 bases from V and 9 bases from J, with 9 bases in between. CDR3 protein: CASSSPRPQYF. DNA for the CDR3: TGTGCCAGCAGTTCCCCGAGGCCCCAGTACTTC.